This T cell receptor beta chain was recorded in a study of Graves' ophthalmopathy and Graves' hyperthyroidism. On this clonotype itself: The antigen is unknown.

Using RNA transcripts, the TCR beta CDR3 regions were amplified. Amplification began with first-round RT-PCR using HTBI primers, then second-round multiplex PCR was performed. TCRdb re-analysed the multiplex PCR reads in MiXCR, keeping a single row per CDR3 protein. The profile shows 900,000 to 1,200,000 distinct CDR3 sequences, about 35% of them singletons. Study results and caveats: Blood also harbored most expanded thyroid clonotypes above 0.001 frequency. Cross-validated, the 13-signature model showed 87.88%/81.08% sensitivity/specificity, and 80%/75% in the test set.

Diagnosis used clinical symptoms, serum thyroxine, TRAb, thyroid ultrasound and orbital computed tomography. Germline lookup yields CDR1 SGHAT and CDR2 FQDESV (reference sequence). The CDR3 extends over 15 amino acids. The J segment lost 3 bases and the V segment lost 5 bases, leaving 10 bases of the junction unmatched. Sequencing was done on a sample of peripheral blood or thyroid tissue (not recorded which). The chain has TRBV11-1 and TRBJ2-7, with 7 bases fitting TRBD2. The origin of this receptor is an adult man with Graves' hyperthyroidism. The CDR3 here is CASSEFPASGYEQYF. DNA of the CDR3: TGTGCCAGCAGCGAGTTTCCGGCTAGCGGCTACGAGCAGTACTTC.